These 22 T cell receptor beta chains came from one sample sequenced in a study of shared clonotypes between healthy human individuals. Profiled with immunoSEQ multiplex PCR; TCRdb holds only in-frame clones, not every one. This sample has over 850,000 clones; 70% to 80% occur once, and the top ten carry under 0.6%. What was sequenced was memory CD4+ T cells from PBMCs. Described subset: CD45RA-negative fraction. The receptor set was obtained from a man between 18 and 29 years old in good health. Some clones in this sample may be carry-over from other donors' samples.

The chain combines TRBV7-2 with TRBJ2-1, with 8 bases aligning to TRBD2. The CDR3 sequence is 14 residues long. J lost 9 bases, V lost 3 bases, and 7 bases had no gene match. Germline lookup yields CDR1 SGHTA and CDR2 FQGNSA. CDR3 nucleotide sequence: TGTGCCAGCAGCTTGCCTAGCGGGTACTCTGAGCAGTTCTTC. Its protein product is CASSLPSGYSEQFF.

This chain joins TRBV11-2 and TRBJ1-1; TRBD1 matches 8 bases. Germline-derived CDR1 and CDR2 are SGHAT and FQNNGV. The CDR3 is 12 residues long. With 2 bases clipped from V and 8 bases from J, the junction kept 1 base outside the gene matches. The DNA for the CDR3 is TGTGCCAGCAGCTTAACAGGGGGAGAAGCTTTCTTT. Amino acid sequence: CASSLTGGEAFF.

The chain has TRBV5-1 and TRBJ2-7, with no clear D. Trimming took 1 base from V and 3 from J, leaving 11 bases between them. The CDR3 has 14 residues. The V gene's germline CDR1 is SGHRS and CDR2 YFSETQ. CDR3: CASSLSDADYEQYF. The CDR3 nucleotides read TGCGCCAGCAGCTTGTCGGATGCGGACTACGAGCAGTACTTC. The complete variable domain, with remaining parts taken from reference TRBV5-1 and TRBJ2-7, reads KAGVTQTPRYLIKTRGQQVTLSCSPISGHRSVSWYQQTPGQGLQFLFEYFSETQRNKGNFPGRFSGRQFSNSRSEMNVSTLELGDSALYLCASSLSDADYEQYFGPGTRLTVT.

This chain links TRBV9 with TRBJ2-7; TRBD1 or TRBD2 may be the D gene (6 bases each). V lost 3 bases to trimming and J lost 6 bases, with 22 bases between them. Germline V gene data show CDR1 as SGDLS and CDR2 as YYNGEE. This CDR3 contains 16 residues. The CDR3 here is CASSAGAAIGRREQYF. Here the CDR3 DNA reads TGTGCCAGCAGCGCGGGGGCGGCGATCGGGCGGCGCGAGCAGTACTTC.

About this clone: This same CDR3 is encoded by further DNA sequences in the sample. The V and J genes are TRBV7-3 and TRBJ1-2; D not certain. Germline CDR1 is SGHTA and CDR2 is FQGTGA. The CDR3 runs to 12 residues. V gave up 1 base and J gave up 5 bases, with 5 bases separating them. In nucleotides, the CDR3 is TGTGCCAGCAGCTTAAGGGGATATGGCTACACCTTC. Encoded protein: CASSLRGYGYTF. Drawing the rest from reference TRBV7-3 and TRBJ1-2, the complete variable domain is GAGVSQTPSNKVTEKGKYVELRCDPISGHTALYWYRQSLGQGPEFLIYFQGTGAADDSGLPNDRFFAVRPEGSVSTLKIQRTERGDSAVYLCASSLRGYGYTFGSGTRLTVV.

This sequence joins TRBV28 and TRBJ1-1; D not certain. The CDR3 has 15 amino acids. Germline V gives CDR1 MDHEN, CDR2 SYDVKM. Trimming stripped 3 bases from V and 0 bases from J, with 11 bases between. Here the CDR3 DNA reads TGTGCCAGCAGTTTTTCGAACACGGTGAACACTGAAGCTTTCTTT. Protein sequence: CASSFSNTVNTEAFF.

The CDR3 here is CASSVDAGGLNQPQHF. The CDR3, as DNA: TGTGCCAGCAGCGTAGATGCAGGGGGGCTCAATCAGCCCCAGCATTTT. The chain recombines TRBV9 with TRBJ1-5; 7 nucleotides align to TRBD1. With 0 bases clipped from V and 3 bases from J, the junction kept 6 bases outside the gene matches. Germline assignment: CDR1 SGDLS and CDR2 YYNGEE. CDR3 length: 16 residues.

The chain carries TRBV2 and TRBJ2-7; 8 nucleotides align to TRBD1. Trimming took 7 bases from V and 2 from J; bases not matched to a gene: 10. The CDR3 extends over 15 amino acids. CDR1 is SNHLY, CDR2 FYNNEI, per germline. Here the CDR3 reads CASMLETGATYEQYF. The CDR3 nucleotides read TGTGCCAGCATGCTGGAGACAGGGGCTACCTACGAGCAGTACTTC.

This chain connects TRBV7-3 to TRBJ2-2; D not certain. This CDR3 has 13 residues. V lost 5 bases and J 6 bases, leaving 10 bases between the germline ends. Germline V lookup: CDR1 SGHTA, CDR2 FQGTGA. The CDR3 loop reads CASSHGPPGELFF. The CDR3 nucleotides read TGTGCCAGCAGCCACGGGCCTCCCGGGGAGCTGTTTTTT.

Worth noting for this clone: The same CDR3 also results from other DNA sequences found in this sample. The V gene is TRBV28, the J gene TRBJ2-6; TRBD1 might be the D (5 bases). V dropped 2 bases and J dropped 4 bases, with 6 bases sitting between them. Germline V gives CDR1 MDHEN, CDR2 SYDVKM. The CDR3 covers 14 residues. CDR3 DNA: TGTGCCAGCAGTTTACAGGGAGGGGCCAACGTCCTGACTTTC. Translating it yields CASSLQGGANVLTF.

The chain is built from TRBV5-6 and TRBJ2-1; 10 bases match TRBD2. The CDR3 is made up of 13 amino acids. With 2 bases clipped from V and 15 bases from J, the junction kept 8 bases outside the gene matches. Germline CDR1 reads SGHDT; CDR2 reads YYEEEE. The CDR3 DNA follows: TGTGCCAGCAGCTTAGAGAGGACTAGCGGAATGTTCTTC. Translation gives CASSLERTSGMFF.

This chain links TRBV7-2 with TRBJ2-3; a weak D match, TRBD1 (6 bases). The CDR3 is 14 residues long. The V and J ends lost 8 bases and 5 bases respectively, with 17 bases between them. Germline CDR1 SGHTA, CDR2 FQGNSA. In nucleotides, the CDR3 is TGTGCCAGCTTAGAGGACAGAGGGGAAGATACGCAGTATTTT. Its translation: CASLEDRGEDTQYF.

CDR3 in amino acids: CASSTLDGDLDEQYF. The DNA of the CDR3 is TGTGCCAGCAGCACCTTGGATGGGGATCTAGACGAGCAGTACTTC. The chain has TRBV7-9 and TRBJ2-7; unclear D gene. The length of the CDR3 is 15 residues. Trimming left V 5 bases short and J 5 bases short, with 19 bases between. Germline CDR1 and CDR2: SEHNR and FQNEAQ (reference sequence).

The chain has TRBV28 and TRBJ1-2; D not resolved. The CDR3 length is 13 residues. V was clipped by 3 bases and J by 5 bases, with 10 bases between them. Germline V gene data show CDR1 as MDHEN and CDR2 as SYDVKM. CDR3 nucleotides: TGTGCCAGCAGTTTGGACTCCCGATATGGCTACACCTTC. It codes for CASSLDSRYGYTF.

V gene TRBV9 combines with J gene TRBJ2-3; the D is unclear. V shed 4 bases and J shed 0 bases, with 6 bases lying between them. CDR1 is SGDLS, CDR2 YYNGEE, per germline. The CDR3 runs 13 residues. CDR3 protein: CASSPDSTDTQYF. The CDR3 region has the DNA TGTGCCAGCAGCCCAGATAGCACAGATACGCAGTATTTT.

The rearrangement links TRBV19 to TRBJ2-7; 8 positions match TRBD1. The CDR3 runs to 15 residues. J gave up 2 bases and V 3 bases, and 6 bases lay outside the gene matches. Looked up from germline, CDR1 is LNHDA and CDR2 is SQIVND (reference sequence). This CDR3 is CASSITTGGPYEQYF. CDR3 bases: TGTGCCAGTAGTATTACAACAGGGGGACCCTACGAGCAGTACTTC.

The V gene is TRBV9, the J gene TRBJ1-2; 8 bases align to TRBD1. In germline, CDR1 is SGDLS, CDR2 YYNGEE. Germline trimming cut 4 bases from V and 4 bases from J; bases unmatched to any gene: 9. The CDR3 has 15 residues. CDR3 sequence reads: CASSPSAGGRYGYTF. The CDR3 DNA reads as TGTGCCAGCAGCCCCTCCGCAGGGGGCCGCTATGGCTACACCTTC.

This clone was observed a few times. The chain recombines TRBV15 with TRBJ2-3; the match to TRBD2 covers 7 bases. With 0 bases clipped from V and 2 bases from J, the junction kept 2 bases outside the gene matches. The V gene's germline CDR1 is LNHNV and CDR2 YYDKDF (reference sequence). The CDR3 is 15 amino acids. The CDR3 spells CATSRDRGDTDTQYF. DNA for the CDR3: TGTGCCACCAGCAGAGACCGGGGGGACACAGATACGCAGTATTTT.

The CDR3 coding sequence is TGTGCCAGCAGCCAAGGGGGGAGCAGGAACGGGGAGCTGTTTTTT. It specifies CASSQGGSRNGELFF. The chain is built from TRBV28 and TRBJ2-2; perhaps D is TRBD1 or TRBD2 (6 bases each). The ends were cut back, 6 bases at V and 7 bases at J, with 18 bases in the middle. Germline CDR1 is MDHEN and CDR2 is SYDVKM. CDR3 size: 15 residues.

The rearrangement joins TRBV6-1 to TRBJ1-2; D possibly corresponds to TRBD1 (6 bases). The CDR3 is 17 residues long. V lost 3 bases and J 4 bases, leaving 21 bases between the germline ends. The germline CDR1 and CDR2 sequences are MNHNS and SASEGT. CDR3 sequence (DNA): TGTGCCAGCAGTGAGGCCCGCTACAGGGCGTCGGGCTATGGCTACACCTTC. Its protein product is CASSEARYRASGYGYTF.

CDR3 loop: CSVELGQGASYNEQFF. The DNA for the CDR3 is TGCAGCGTTGAACTGGGACAGGGGGCCTCCTACAATGAGCAGTTCTTC. The rearrangement joins TRBV29-1 to TRBJ2-1; 12 bases line up with TRBD1. Germline loops: CDR1 SQVTM, CDR2 ANQGSEA. The trim removed 2 bases at V and 0 bases at J, leaving 2 bases unmatched. This CDR3 has 16 amino acids.

The gene calls are TRBV6-1 and TRBJ1-2; unclear D gene. Germline V gene data show CDR1 as MNHNS and CDR2 as SASEGT. The CDR3 has 12 amino acids. The V and J ends lost 7 bases and 1 base respectively, with 7 bases between them. The DNA for the CDR3 is TGTGCCAGCATGCCCGTTAACTATGGCTACACCTTC. Its translation is CASMPVNYGYTF.